The source of this T cell receptor beta chain is a study of T cells in Graves' hyperthyroidism and ophthalmopathy. Overall study context: Specimen type is peripheral blood, collected at initial diagnosis prior to any treatment.

The investigators amplified TCR beta CDR3 regions from RNA transcripts. A first-round RT-PCR of the TCR CDR3 used the HTBI primer set. Using its own MiXCR run on the multiplex PCR reads, TCRdb lists one record per CDR3 protein. Among 690,000 or so distinct CDR3 sequences listed, about 19% were seen once. V lost 0 bases and J 6 bases, leaving 18 bases between the germline ends. Germline lookup yields CDR1 ENHRY and CDR2 SYGVKD. The CDR3 runs to 18 residues. The sequence derives from a woman aged 45 to 65 with Graves' hyperthyroidism that later progressed to Graves' ophthalmopathy. The specimen was blood. The chain recombines TRBV10-3 with TRBJ1-6; D perhaps matches TRBD1 (5 bases). CDR3 coding DNA: TGTGCCATCAGTGAGTCAGCCGGGGGGTATAGGATTAATTCACCCCTCCACTTT. It yields the protein CAISESAGGYRINSPLHF.